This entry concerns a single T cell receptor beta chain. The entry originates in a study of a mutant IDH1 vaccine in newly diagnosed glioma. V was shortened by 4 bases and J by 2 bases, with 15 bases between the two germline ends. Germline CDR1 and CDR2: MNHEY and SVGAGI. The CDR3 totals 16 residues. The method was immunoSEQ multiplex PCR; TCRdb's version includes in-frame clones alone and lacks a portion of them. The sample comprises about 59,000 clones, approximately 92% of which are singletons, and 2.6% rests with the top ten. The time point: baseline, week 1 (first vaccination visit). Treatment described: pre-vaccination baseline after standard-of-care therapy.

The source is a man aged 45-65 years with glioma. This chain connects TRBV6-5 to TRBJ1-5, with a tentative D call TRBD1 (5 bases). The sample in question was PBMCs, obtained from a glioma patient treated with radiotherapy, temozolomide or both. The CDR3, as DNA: TGTGCCAGCAGTTCCGGGGGGGGTAGGGGCAATCAGCCCCAGCATTTT. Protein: CASSSGGGRGNQPQHF.